This TCR beta chain was captured by sequencing in a study of shared clonotypes between healthy human individuals. Whole-study context: Per donor, CD8 memory used one plate, CD8 naive used two, CD4 memory used three and CD4 naive used three. General study findings and limits: It was only blood that was sampled, and tissue repertoires likely differ.

Across several immunoSEQ plates, the genomic DNA of each subset was split evenly. Generated by immunoSEQ multiplex PCR, the TCRdb table keeps only in-frame clones and is missing some. The table includes about 660,000 clones, 74% detected once. Germline lookup yields CDR1 MDHEN and CDR2 SYDVKM. The CDR3 runs to 13 residues. V was trimmed by 6 bases and J by 5 bases, leaving 13 bases between them. A word on this clone: Its antigen is unidentified.

Each donor was a Caucasian adult residing in Nashville, Tennessee. Sequencing used memory CD4+ T cells sorted from blood. Subset noted: CD45RA-negative fraction. The receptor was derived from a woman in her 30s in good health. The gene calls are TRBV28 and TRBJ1-1; D might be TRBD1 (5 bases). The CDR3 nucleotides are TGTGCCAGCAGACAGCAGGGAAGGACTGAAGCTTTCTTT. As protein: CASRQQGRTEAFF.